Following are 10 T cell receptor beta chains from one sample sequenced in a study of T cells in localized non-small cell lung cancer (dated by TCRdb to 2018 to 2020). Library creation used the immunoSEQ multiplex PCR assay. Here the immuneACCESS table is served through TCRdb, limited to in-frame sequences with V and J called. Missing clones are a known gap in these copies; in checked studies unresolved V genes cover under half, and the rest lacks a known reason. Here the sample has tens of thousands of clones; 80% occur a single time. Clones ranked in the top ten supply about a tenth of the sample. Sequences were derived from peripheral blood, sampled before any cancer treatment. Source of these receptors: a female donor over 55 with stage I lung adenocarcinoma.

V usage is TRBV2 and J usage is TRBJ2-3; D remains unclear. The CDR3 has 14 amino acids. Germline CDR1 is SNHLY and CDR2 is FYNNEI. Trimming took off 6 bases at V and 1 base at J, with 11 bases between the two ends. CDR3 amino acids: CASRVQPGTDTQYF. CDR3 bases: TGTGCCAGCAGGGTACAACCGGGCACAGATACGCAGTATTTT.

This sequence joins TRBV19 and TRBJ1-4, with D unresolved. There are 13 residues in the CDR3. V gave up 0 bases and J gave up 8 bases, with 7 bases separating them. Per germline, CDR1 LNHDA and CDR2 SQIVND (reference sequence). CDR3 DNA sequence: TGTGCCAGTAGTATAGATCAGGCGGAAAAACTGTTTTTT. Its protein product is CASSIDQAEKLFF.

The chain couples TRBV9 to TRBJ2-3; possible D gene TRBD2, 6 bases. Germline V gene sequence: CDR1 SGDLS, CDR2 YYNGEE. This CDR3 has 15 residues. The V end lost 4 bases, the J end lost 4 bases, and 16 bases lay between the germline ends. CDR3 region: CASSSSGTGADTQYF. The CDR3 region has the DNA TGTGCCAGCAGCTCCTCCGGGACTGGCGCAGATACGCAGTATTTT.

The chain employs TRBV4-3 and TRBJ2-7, with 9 bases lining up with TRBD1. This CDR3 has 15 amino acids. The V gene's germline CDR1 is LGHNA and CDR2 YSLEER. Germline trimming cut 3 bases from V and 3 bases from J; bases unmatched to any gene: 6. CDR3 nucleotides: TGCGCCAGCAGCCAGAGGACAGGGGTAAGCTACGAGCAGTACTTC. Its translation is CASSQRTGVSYEQYF.

This chain uses TRBV11-1 with TRBJ2-3; TRBD2 agrees at 12 bases. The CDR3 sequence is 16 residues long. V lost 5 bases to trimming and J lost 1 base; unmatched junction nucleotides: 4. Germline assignment: CDR1 SGHAT and CDR2 FQDESV (reference sequence). The CDR3 sequence is CASSGRLAGGTDTQYF. The CDR3 nucleotides are TGTGCCAGCAGCGGCCGACTAGCGGGAGGCACAGATACGCAGTATTTT.

The genes are TRBV25-1 and TRBJ1-1; D possibly corresponds to TRBD1 (6 bases). The CDR3 contains 15 residues. Germline CDR1 and CDR2: MGHDK and SYGVNS. Deletions cut 5 bases from V and 0 bases from J, with 13 bases between. CDR3 loop: CASSSQGGLNTEAFF. DNA of the CDR3: TGTGCCAGCAGTTCCCAAGGGGGGCTGAACACTGAAGCTTTCTTT.

This chain joins TRBV4-3 and TRBJ1-2, with D tentatively TRBD1 (5 bases). The CDR3 covers 15 residues. V lost 6 bases, J lost 10 bases, and 24 bases lay in between. In germline, CDR1 is LGHNA, CDR2 YSLEER. The CDR3 region is CASSPTEGVYSAYTF. The CDR3, as DNA: TGCGCCAGCAGTCCGACCGAAGGGGTCTATTCTGCCTACACCTTC.

Here the CDR3 reads CATLDSPGYTF. CDR3 in DNA: TGTGCCACCCTCGACAGTCCTGGCTACACCTTC. The rearrangement uses TRBV19 and TRBJ1-2, with a weak D call TRBD1 (5 bases). The CDR3 is made up of 11 amino acids. CDR1 and CDR2 (germline): LNHDA, SQIVND (reference sequence). Trimming stripped 10 bases from V and 7 bases from J, with 13 bases between. The entire variable domain, with the rest obtained from reference TRBV19 and TRBJ1-2, is as follows: DGGITQSPKYLFRKEGQNVTLSCEQNLNHDAMYWYRQDPGQGLRLIYYSQIVNDFQKGDIAEGYSVSREKKESFPLTVTSAQKNPTAFYLCATLDSPGYTFGSGTRLTVV.

V is TRBV19 and J is TRBJ2-2; the D is unclear. V shed 7 bases and J shed 5 bases, with 11 bases lying between them. The CDR3 totals 13 residues. Germline V gives CDR1 LNHDA, CDR2 SQIVND (reference sequence). CDR3 DNA: TGTGCCAGTAAAGGTGTTGGGACCGGGGAGCTGTTTTTT. Its protein is CASKGVGTGELFF.

In this sample, this clone turned up a few times. The V gene is TRBV9, the J gene TRBJ2-3, with D hard to call. V lost 4 bases, J lost 3 bases, and 6 bases lay in between. The CDR3 has 12 residues. Germline V gene data show CDR1 as SGDLS and CDR2 as YYNGEE. CDR3 in DNA: TGTGCCAGCAGCTCCGGTACAGATACGCAGTATTTT. Its protein is CASSSGTDTQYF.